Listed below are T cell receptor beta chains from one sample, sequenced in a study of cytomegalovirus exposure and HLA in healthy donors. Generated by immunoSEQ multiplex PCR, the TCRdb table keeps only in-frame clones and is missing some. The sample has more than 80,000 clones, 60% to 85% seen once. The material sequenced was PBMCs. The receptors derive from a male donor in good health and CMV-seropositive. The CDR3 runs from the conserved cysteine through the conserved F or W. The order of the fields is V gene, J gene, clone size, D gene, CDR3 DNA, CDR3 protein. D genes are given only for firm matches. Part of the rows lack a size; the others show once, few, many or a class for expanded clones.

TRBV4-2	TRBJ2-6	once	TRBD2	TGTGCCAGCAGCCAAGTACCCCAGCGGGGTTGGTCTGGGGCCAACGTCCTGACTTTC	CASSQVPQRGWSGANVLTF
TRBV29-1	TRBJ2-1	.	.	TGCAGCGGCGATCCGATAGACTACAATGAGCAGTTCTTC	CSGDPIDYNEQFF
TRBV7-2	TRBJ2-3	.	.	TGTGCCAGCAGCTTAGAGCTTCTCCGCACAGATACGCAGTATTTT	CASSLELLRTDTQYF
TRBV28	TRBJ2-7	.	.	TGTGCCAGCAGCCCCGCCGGGCTAGCCAAGCAGCCGCGCTCCTACGAGCAGTACTTC	CASSPAGLAKQPRSYEQYF
TRBV29-1	TRBJ1-2	.	.	TGCAGCGTTGAACTGCGCTATTCTGCTGGCTACACCTTC	CSVELRYSAGYTF
TRBV5-6	TRBJ1-2	.	.	TGTGCCAGCAGCTTGGACGACAATAACTATGGCTACACCTTC	CASSLDDNNYGYTF
TRBV6-5	TRBJ2-1	.	TRBD2	TGTGCCAGCAGTTACTCTCTAGCGGGAGGGGACAATGAGCAGTTCTTC	CASSYSLAGGDNEQFF
TRBV9	TRBJ1-2	.	TRBD1	TGTGCCAGCAGCGTAGACGGTCGGGTACAGGGGGCAAGGGGCTACACCTTC	CASSVDGRVQGARGYTF
TRBV2	TRBJ2-7	.	TRBD1	TGTGCCAGCAGTGGGGACAGGTTTTACGAGCAGTACTTC	CASSGDRFYEQYF
TRBV28	TRBJ2-7	once	TRBD2	TGTGCCAGCAGACTTAGCGGGAGTCTTTACGAGCAGTACTTC	CASRLSGSLYEQYF
TRBV7-8	TRBJ2-1	.	.	TGTGCCAGCAGCTTAGTTCGAGGCGGGATAGAGCAGTTCTTC	CASSLVRGGIEQFF
TRBV9	TRBJ2-7	.	TRBD2	TGTGCCAGCAGCGTGGGGCTAGCGGGATCCTACGAGCAGTACTTC	CASSVGLAGSYEQYF
TRBV5-6	TRBJ2-1	.	.	TGTGCCAGCAGCCCAAAGCCTGGTGGGGCGCGCAATGAGCAGTTCTTC	CASSPKPGGARNEQFF
TRBV4-1	TRBJ2-1	few	TRBD2	TGCGCCAGCAGCCAAGTGGGCTATGGGGGGGGCTCCTACAATGAGCAGTTCTTC	CASSQVGYGGGSYNEQFF
TRBV5-1	TRBJ1-2	.	TRBD1	TGCGCCAGCAGCCAGACAGGGTCTGATGATGGCTACACCTTC	CASSQTGSDDGYTF
TRBV5-6	TRBJ1-1	few	TRBD1	TGTGCCAGCAGTGGGACAGCGCTGAACACTGAAGCTTTCTTT	CASSGTALNTEAFF
TRBV28	TRBJ1-2	.	.	TGTGCCAGCAGTTTCAAGGGGTCCCTTGGCTACACCTTC	CASSFKGSLGYTF
TRBV28	TRBJ2-1	.	TRBD1	TGTGCCAGCAGTTTATTCGGGACAGGTCAGGTCAATGAGCAGTTCTTC	CASSLFGTGQVNEQFF
TRBV6-4	TRBJ2-1	.	TRBD2	TGTGCCAGCAGTTCTAGCGGGAGGTCCTACAATGAGCAGTTCTTC	CASSSSGRSYNEQFF
TRBV4-1	TRBJ2-1	.	TRBD1	TGCGCCAGCAGCCAGCCTGGACAGGGGGGATACTACAATGAGCAGTTCTTC	CASSQPGQGGYYNEQFF
TRBV7-2	TRBJ1-1	.	.	TGTGCCAGCAGCTTTACAGGGATGAACACTGAAGCTTTCTTT	CASSFTGMNTEAFF
TRBV29-1	TRBJ2-5	.	TRBD2	TGCAGCGTTGGAGTTCCGGGGGGGGTAGAGACCCAGTACTTC	CSVGVPGGVETQYF
TRBV4-1	TRBJ2-7	.	.	TGCGCCAGCAGCCAAAAGACAGGAAGCGTGCAGTACTTC	CASSQKTGSVQYF
TRBV6-6	TRBJ2-7	.	.	TGTGCCAGCAGTTACGGGCGGGGCTACGAGCAGTACTTC	CASSYGRGYEQYF
TRBV7-2	TRBJ2-7	once	TRBD2	TGTGCCAGCAGCTCGACTAGCCGCGAGCAGTACTTC	CASSSTSREQYF
TRBV27	TRBJ1-4	.	TRBD1	TGTGCCAGCTCATCGGACAGGGGTAATGAAAAACTGTTTTTT	CASSSDRGNEKLFF
TRBV21-1	TRBJ2-7	.	.	TGTGCCAGCAGCAAAAGGACAGAACACGTCGAGCAGTACTTC	CASSKRTEHVEQYF
TRBV7-9	TRBJ2-7	.	TRBD1	TGTGCCAGCAGCCCACAGGGGGCCTCAACCTACGAGCAGTACTTC	CASSPQGASTYEQYF
TRBV4-1	TRBJ1-6	.	.	TGCGCCAGCAGCCAAGATACAACAGGGTCGTATTCACCCCTCCACTTT	CASSQDTTGSYSPLHF
TRBV7-6	TRBJ2-7	few	TRBD1	TGTGCCAGCAGCTTAGAGTTGGGACAGCTCTACGAGCAGTACTTC	CASSLELGQLYEQYF
TRBV27	TRBJ2-7	.	TRBD1	TGTGCCAGCAGTCGGGACAGCTCCTACGAGCAGTACTTC	CASSRDSSYEQYF
TRBV5-1	TRBJ2-5	few	.	TGCGCCAGCAGCTTGATTCAGGCAGGTCTCCAAGAGACCCAGTACTTC	CASSLIQAGLQETQYF
TRBV7-2	TRBJ1-3	.	TRBD1	TGTGCCAGCAGCTTAGCCCAGGGGGTCCTCTCTGGAAACACCATATATTTT	CASSLAQGVLSGNTIYF
TRBV6-5	TRBJ2-7	.	.	TGTGCCAGCAGTTACTCGCCACAGGGTGACGAGCAGTACTTC	CASSYSPQGDEQYF
TRBV4-3	TRBJ2-1	.	TRBD2	TGCGCCAGCAGCCAAGATCGATTTAGCGGGGGAACCTCCTACAATGAGCAGTTCTTC	CASSQDRFSGGTSYNEQFF
TRBV2	TRBJ2-7	.	TRBD1	TGTGCCAGCACCCCCCGGATGGGGGACAGCACCTACGAGCAGTACTTC	CASTPRMGDSTYEQYF